These T cell receptor beta chains were read from a single sample in a study of identical twins. Each CDR3 protein is one row after TCRdb ran MiXCR on the 5' RACE reads. Of around 1.7 million distinct CDR3 sequences in the sample, roughly 35% were seen once. Sequenced material: cord blood. The receptors derive from a newborn girl in good health. CDR3s include the opening cysteine and the closing phenylalanine or tryptophan. A D gene is named only where the DNA matches it firmly. A row's size may be missing; if present it is once, few, many or a size class.

d_call	j_call	clone_size	v_call	cdr3_aa	cdr3_nt
TRBD2	TRBJ2-5	few	TRBV7-9	CASSVSSRTSGVKTQYF	TGTGCCAGCAGCGTATCTTCGCGGACTAGCGGGGTGAAGACCCAGTACTTC
NA	TRBJ2-3	NA	TRBV20-1	CSATERRSTDTQYF	TGCAGTGCTACCGAGCGGAGGAGCACAGATACGCAGTATTTT
NA	TRBJ1-6	NA	TRBV20-1	CSARGPFAYNSPLHF	TGCAGTGCTAGAGGCCCCTTTGCTTATAATTCACCCCTCCACTTT
NA	TRBJ2-7	NA	TRBV25-1	CASSAIKVEQYF	TGTGCCAGCAGTGCTATTAAGGTCGAGCAGTACTTC
NA	TRBJ2-7	few	TRBV10-3	CASTGGGSYEQYF	TGTGCCTCCACCGGGGGCGGATCCTACGAGCAGTACTTC
NA	TRBJ1-2	NA	TRBV4-2	CAGSHVPGTDYGYTF	TGTGCCGGCAGCCATGTCCCGGGCACGGACTATGGCTACACCTTC
NA	TRBJ2-7	few	TRBV12-3/TRBV12-4	CASRRDRRSSYEQYF	TGTGCCAGCAGGAGAGACAGGCGAAGCTCCTACGAGCAGTACTTC
TRBD2	TRBJ2-1	few	TRBV7-9	CASSFPTSGYNEQFF	TGTGCCAGCAGCTTTCCGACTAGCGGGTACAATGAGCAGTTCTTC
NA	TRBJ2-3	few	TRBV7-8	CASSLADVWVTDTQYF	TGTGCCAGCAGCTTAGCCGACGTGTGGGTGACGGATACGCAGTATTTT
NA	TRBJ2-3	NA	TRBV6-6	CASRLSVQGADTQYF	TGTGCCAGCAGGCTCTCGGTGCAAGGTGCAGATACGCAGTATTTT
TRBD2	TRBJ2-4	few	TRBV7-8	CASSSYPKGLAGGRRNIQYF	TGTGCCAGCAGCTCGTACCCTAAAGGACTAGCGGGAGGTCGTAGAAACATTCAGTACTTC
NA	TRBJ2-3	few	TRBV18	CASSPRALTQYF	TGTGCCAGCTCACCCAGAGCTCTAACGCAGTATTTT
NA	TRBJ2-7	NA	TRBV6-5	CASSYSAYNSYNEQYF	TGTGCCAGCAGTTACTCTGCCTACAACTCCTACAATGAGCAGTACTTC
NA	TRBJ2-3	NA	TRBV20-1	CSAMAPQRTDTQYF	TGCAGTGCTATGGCCCCCCAACGCACAGATACGCAGTATTTT
TRBD1	TRBJ1-1	NA	TRBV7-8	CASTQGGAPNTEAFF	TGTGCCAGCACCCAGGGGGGAGCGCCCAACACTGAAGCTTTCTTT
NA	TRBJ2-1	NA	TRBV20-1	CSATTGDNEQFF	TGCAGTGCTACGACAGGTGACAATGAGCAGTTCTTC
TRBD1	TRBJ1-6	NA	TRBV3-1	CASSQDGQGANSPLHF	TGTGCCAGCAGCCAAGATGGGCAGGGGGCTAATTCACCCCTCCACTTT
NA	TRBJ2-5	once	TRBV6-5	CASSYSTSAEETQYF	TGTGCCAGCAGTTATTCTACTTCGGCCGAAGAGACCCAGTACTTC
NA	TRBJ2-2	NA	TRBV10-3	CAISVGDGDTGELFF	TGTGCCATCAGTGTGGGAGACGGGGACACCGGGGAGCTGTTTTTT
NA	TRBJ2-1	NA	TRBV21-1	CASSPRTSGRNYNEQFF	TGTGCCAGCAGCCCCCGGACTAGCGGGAGGAACTACAATGAGCAGTTCTTC
NA	TRBJ2-3	few	TRBV20-1	CSARVGVSTDTQYF	TGCAGTGCTAGAGTAGGGGTTAGCACAGATACGCAGTATTTT
TRBD1	TRBJ1-6	NA	TRBV12-3/TRBV12-4	CASSPSDRGDNSPLPF	TGTGCCAGCAGCCCCTCCGACAGGGGCGACAATTCACCCCTCCCCTTT
TRBD1	TRBJ2-1	few	TRBV28	CASSLNRDRGQGNEQFF	TGTGCCAGCAGCCTCAACCGGGACAGGGGGCAAGGGAATGAGCAGTTCTTC
NA	TRBJ2-3	NA	TRBV6-6	CASSYLASAASTDTQYF	TGTGCCAGCAGTTACTTGGCTAGCGCAGCTAGCACAGATACGCAGTATTTT
TRBD1	TRBJ1-1	NA	TRBV5-6	CASSWGQEAFF	TGTGCCAGCAGCTGGGGACAGGAAGCTTTCTTT
NA	TRBJ2-5	many	TRBV9	CASSVGRGQETQYF	TGTGCCAGCAGCGTAGGCAGGGGCCAAGAGACCCAGTACTTC
TRBD1	TRBJ1-5	NA	TRBV2	CASNHGSKGAYSNQPQHF	TGTGCCAGCAACCATGGATCGAAGGGGGCTTATAGCAATCAGCCCCAGCATTTT
NA	TRBJ2-7	NA	TRBV20-1	CSARDVGGPEYEQYF	TGCAGTGCTAGAGATGTTGGGGGGCCAGAATACGAGCAGTACTTC
NA	TRBJ1-6	once	TRBV7-2	CASSFGINSPLHF	TGTGCCAGCAGCTTCGGCATTAATTCACCCCTCCACTTT
TRBD2	TRBJ2-7	few	TRBV20-1	CSARVSGRLSYEQYF	TGCAGTGCTAGAGTAAGCGGGAGGTTGTCCTACGAGCAGTACTTC
NA	TRBJ2-3	few	TRBV20-1	CSAPSGAADTQYF	TGCAGTGCCCCCTCGGGGGCCGCAGATACGCAGTATTTT
TRBD1	TRBJ1-2	few	TRBV9	CASSVYRDRVVANYGYTF	TGTGCCAGCAGCGTGTACCGGGACAGGGTTGTAGCTAACTATGGCTACACCTTC
TRBD2	TRBJ2-3	NA	TRBV9	CASSGANLAGGIDTQYF	TGTGCCAGCAGCGGGGCTAACCTAGCGGGGGGGATTGATACGCAGTATTTT
TRBD1	TRBJ2-3	NA	TRBV27	CASSWTGGAGDTQYF	TGTGCCAGCAGTTGGACAGGGGGAGCTGGGGATACGCAGTATTTT
TRBD2	TRBJ2-1	few	TRBV7-2	CASSFLAGVHNEQFF	TGTGCCAGCAGCTTCCTAGCGGGAGTTCACAATGAGCAGTTCTTC
TRBD2	TRBJ2-3	few	TRBV27	CASRPSSGKGSDTQYF	TGTGCCAGCAGGCCGTCTAGCGGGAAAGGGTCAGATACGCAGTATTTT
TRBD1	TRBJ2-5	many	TRBV29-1	CSVEDRRTGDLQETQYF	TGCAGCGTTGAAGATCGGAGGACAGGGGACTTACAAGAGACCCAGTACTTC
TRBD1	TRBJ1-2	NA	TRBV4-2	CASSREAGTGARANYGYTF	TGTGCCAGCAGCCGAGAAGCCGGGACAGGGGCCCGAGCTAACTATGGCTACACCTTC
TRBD2	TRBJ2-1	few	TRBV4-1	CASSQVIAGGPSYNEQFF	TGCGCCAGCAGCCAAGTTATAGCGGGAGGCCCCTCGTACAATGAGCAGTTCTTC
NA	TRBJ2-1	many	TRBV7-6	CASSLLVVASGTPIYNEQFF	TGTGCCAGCAGCTTACTTGTGGTCGCTTCCGGGACTCCCATTTACAATGAGCAGTTCTTC
NA	TRBJ2-5	NA	TRBV10-3	CAISESGTPYKYQETQYF	TGTGCCATCAGTGAGTCCGGGACACCTTACAAGTACCAAGAGACCCAGTACTTC
NA	TRBJ1-1	NA	TRBV15	CATSRDKRAGEAFF	TGTGCCACCAGCAGAGATAAGAGGGCTGGTGAAGCTTTCTTT
NA	TRBJ2-1	few	TRBV27	CASSLSVGSDEQFF	TGTGCCAGCAGTTTGAGCGTTGGATCGGATGAGCAGTTCTTC
NA	TRBJ2-7	NA	TRBV20-1	CSARQDAYEQYF	TGCAGTGCAAGGCAGGACGCTTACGAGCAGTACTTC
NA	TRBJ1-1	NA	TRBV5-1	CASSPGGGGKAEAFF	TGCGCCAGCAGCCCAGGAGGGGGAGGGAAAGCTGAAGCTTTCTTT
NA	TRBJ2-3	NA	TRBV4-2	CASSPRREDTQYF	TGTGCCAGCAGCCCGCGGAGGGAAGATACGCAGTATTTT
NA	TRBJ2-7	NA	TRBV5-1	CASGLGGYNEQYF	TGCGCCAGCGGCTTAGGAGGTTACAATGAGCAGTACTTC
NA	TRBJ2-2	NA	TRBV27	CASRSTGNTGELFF	TGTGCCAGCAGATCGACAGGGAACACCGGGGAGCTGTTTTTT
TRBD1	TRBJ1-2	few	TRBV12-3/TRBV12-4	CASRLGTGGYYGYTF	TGTGCCAGCCGTTTAGGGACAGGGGGCTACTATGGCTACACCTTC
NA	TRBJ2-7	few	TRBV20-1	CSLRRSPPSYEQYF	TGCAGTCTTAGACGGAGCCCCCCCTCCTACGAGCAGTACTTC